The 24 T cell receptor beta chains reported below all come from one sample, sequenced in a study of shared clonotypes between healthy human individuals. Here immunoSEQ multiplex PCR was the method, and the copy in TCRdb shows in-frame clones only, minus some. The table lists fewer than 600,000 clones, about four fifths of them singletons. The sequencing sample was made of PBMCs. The origin of the receptors is a woman between 40 and 50 years old in good health. Some clones in this sample may be carry-over from other donors' samples.

The rearrangement uses TRBV5-4 and TRBJ2-5, with D tentatively TRBD2 (6 bases). The germline V and J ends were trimmed by 1 base and 5 bases, with 12 bases remaining between them. Germline CDR1 is SGHNT and CDR2 is YYREEE (reference sequence). The CDR3 contains 14 residues. This chain's CDR3 is CASSLFRERETQYF. The CDR3 DNA is TGTGCCAGCAGCTTGTTCCGGGAGAGGGAGACCCAGTACTTC.

This chain connects TRBV18 to TRBJ2-7; 9 bases fit TRBD1. The CDR3 length is 14 residues. In germline, CDR1 is KGHSH, CDR2 LQKENI. The V gene end was trimmed by 6 bases and the J gene end by 3 bases; junction bases not matched to a gene: 6. The CDR3: CASSLRQGDYEQYF. The CDR3 DNA is TGTGCCAGCTCGCTTCGACAGGGGGACTACGAGCAGTACTTC.

The V gene is TRBV10-3, the J gene TRBJ2-3; no clear D gene. The CDR3 spans 11 residues. Germline V gene lookup returns CDR1 ENHRY and CDR2 SYGVKD. Trimming took 8 bases from V and 3 from J, leaving 6 bases between them. Here the CDR3 DNA reads TGTGCCATCGGTGTAACAGATACGCAGTATTTT. Translation gives CAIGVTDTQYF.

This clone was picked up one time. The V call is TRBV7-9, the J call TRBJ2-7, with D uncertain. CDR3 length: 14 amino acids. Deletions cut 4 bases from V and 9 bases from J, with 19 bases between. Germline lookup yields CDR1 SEHNR and CDR2 FQNEAQ (reference sequence). The CDR3 loop is CASSSGILTLGQYF. CDR3 sequence (DNA): TGTGCCAGCAGCTCAGGAATATTGACACTTGGGCAGTACTTC.

This clone showed up just a few times. This chain joins TRBV7-2 and TRBJ2-3, with D unresolved. Germline V CDR1 and CDR2: SGHTA, FQGNSA. The CDR3 is 14 residues long. Between the trimmed V and J ends, which lost 6 bases and 4 bases, there was a span of 14 bases. CDR3 bases: TGTGCCAGCAGGTTGATGGGGAACGCAGATACGCAGTATTTT. This gives the protein CASRLMGNADTQYF.

This chain connects TRBV4-1 to TRBJ1-3; D gene uncertain. The germline gives CDR1 MGHRA, CDR2 YSYEKL. This CDR3 spans 13 amino acids. With 5 bases removed from V and 4 bases from J, the gap between germline ends came to 9 bases. The CDR3 spells CASSGLAGNTIYF. In DNA, the CDR3 is TGCGCCAGCAGCGGTCTTGCGGGAAACACCATATATTTT.

V is TRBV27 and J is TRBJ2-1; 13 nucleotides line up with TRBD2. This CDR3 comprises 16 residues. V lost 6 bases, J lost 12 bases, and 14 bases stayed unmatched. Germline values: CDR1 MNHEY, CDR2 SMNVEV (reference sequence). CDR3 sequence: CASRLTGLAGYSTQFF. The CDR3, as DNA: TGTGCCAGCAGGCTAACGGGACTAGCGGGATATAGCACGCAGTTCTTC.

The chain combines TRBV6-5 with TRBJ2-2; 9 bases agree with TRBD1. The CDR3 runs 15 residues. Germline values: CDR1 MNHEY, CDR2 SVGAGI. The junction had 4 bases not matched to a gene; V was cut back by 3 bases and J by 5 bases. The CDR3: CASSYTGGATGELFF. The CDR3 coding sequence is TGTGCCAGCAGTTATACAGGGGGCGCGACCGGGGAGCTGTTTTTT.

The gene calls are TRBV19 and TRBJ1-3; D perhaps matches TRBD1 (6 bases). V shed 6 bases and J shed 3 bases, with 12 bases lying between them. The CDR3 loop spans 14 amino acids. Germline CDR1 reads LNHDA; CDR2 reads SQIVND (reference sequence). The CDR3 coding sequence is TGTGCCAGTAGGCGACAGGTCGGTGGAAACACCATATATTTT. It yields the protein CASRRQVGGNTIYF.

Regarding this clone: A read error may explain this, as a much larger clone is one base away. The chain carries TRBV27 and TRBJ2-2, with TRBD2 identical over 13 bases. The germline gives CDR1 MNHEY, CDR2 SMNVEV (reference sequence). There are 16 residues in the CDR3. The chain's CDR3 is CTSSLLAGGLTGELFF. The CDR3 region has the DNA TGTACCAGCAGTTTACTAGCGGGAGGGCTTACCGGGGAGCTGTTTTTT.

V and J are TRBV5-1 and TRBJ2-3; the D is unclear. CDR3 size: 14 residues. Germline CDR1 SGHRS, CDR2 YFSETQ. V lost 4 bases and J lost 0, with 9 bases in between. The CDR3 is CASSPQSSTDTQYF. The CDR3 DNA reads TGCGCCAGCAGCCCACAGAGTAGCACAGATACGCAGTATTTT.

CDR3 residues: CATSGSADTQYF. The CDR3 DNA reads as TGTGCCACTAGCGGGAGTGCGGATACGCAGTATTTT. The V gene is TRBV15, the J gene TRBJ2-3; 9 positions match TRBD2. After removal of 9 bases from V and 6 bases from J, the junction contained 4 bases not matched to a gene. This CDR3 contains 12 residues. Germline CDR1 reads LNHNV; CDR2 reads YYDKDF (reference sequence).

As for this clone: This likely traces to a read error, being one base from a far larger clone. The CDR3 DNA sequence: TGTGCCAGCAGTGGACTGGCAGGGGTACCTTCCGAGCAGTACTTC. Encoded protein: CASSGLAGVPSEQYF. The genes are TRBV6-1 and TRBJ2-7; maybe TRBD1 (6 bases). This CDR3 is 15 amino acids long. Germline V gives CDR1 MNHNS, CDR2 SASEGT. Trimming took off 4 bases at V and 6 bases at J, with 19 bases between the two ends.

V gene TRBV7-8 combines with J gene TRBJ2-7, with 7 bases identical to TRBD2. Per the germline V gene, CDR1 is SGHVS and CDR2 is FQNEAQ. This CDR3 region has 15 residues. After removal of 5 bases from V and 3 bases from J, the junction contained 10 bases not matched to a gene. Written as DNA, the CDR3 is TGTGCCAGCAGCCAAAACAGCGGGGCGAACTACGAGCAGTACTTC. Protein product: CASSQNSGANYEQYF.

This clone was seen once. The rearrangement uses TRBV5-1 and TRBJ2-5; D gene ambiguous. CDR1 and CDR2 (germline): SGHRS, YFSETQ. V lost 2 bases to trimming and J lost 5 bases, with 10 bases between them. The CDR3 consists of 13 residues. The CDR3, as DNA: TGCGCCAGCAGCTTAAGTAGTTTGGAGACCCAGTACTTC. Its protein product is CASSLSSLETQYF.

The gene calls are TRBV7-9 and TRBJ1-5; a weak D match, TRBD1 (5 bases). Per the germline V gene, CDR1 is SEHNR and CDR2 is FQNEAQ (reference sequence). The V and J ends lost 5 bases and 3 bases respectively, with 17 bases between them. The CDR3 runs to 16 residues. CDR3: CASSRGPPVNNQPQHF. The CDR3 nucleotides are TGTGCCAGCAGCAGGGGACCCCCTGTTAACAATCAGCCCCAGCATTTT.

The chain uses TRBV19 and TRBJ2-1, with 9 bases identical to TRBD2. This CDR3 is built from 16 residues. V lost 4 bases and J lost 5; bases outside the gene matches: 9. Looked up from germline, CDR1 is LNHDA and CDR2 is SQIVND (reference sequence). Here the CDR3 reads CASSRLAGAGHNEQFF. In nucleotides, the CDR3 is TGTGCCAGTAGTAGATTAGCGGGGGCTGGACACAATGAGCAGTTCTTC.

The V call is TRBV19, the J call TRBJ1-5; 8 bases are shared with TRBD1. Per germline, CDR1 LNHDA and CDR2 SQIVND (reference sequence). The CDR3 has 14 amino acids. V shed 6 bases and J 4 bases; nucleotides not matched to a gene: 5. CDR3 nucleotides: TGTGCCAGTAGCCCCGACAGGGGAAATCAGCCCCAGCATTTT. As protein: CASSPDRGNQPQHF.

The sample holds one count of this clone. The V gene is TRBV28, the J gene TRBJ1-4; maybe TRBD1 (5 bases). The CDR3 runs to 13 residues. CDR1 and CDR2 (germline): MDHEN, SYDVKM. Trimming removed 7 bases at V and 2 bases at J, with 8 bases between. The CDR3 nucleotides read TGTGCCAGCACCCGACAGACTAATGAAAAACTGTTTTTT. Protein sequence: CASTRQTNEKLFF.

This sequence joins TRBV15 and TRBJ2-6; D is unresolved. V was shortened by 3 bases and J by 2 bases, with 11 bases between the two germline ends. Germline assignment: CDR1 LNHNV and CDR2 YYDKDF (reference sequence). This CDR3 is built from 16 residues. The CDR3 DNA is TGTGCCACCAGCAGCAGCCGACAAGCTGGGGCCAACGTCCTGACTTTC. This gives the protein CATSSSRQAGANVLTF.

The gene calls are TRBV6-1 and TRBJ1-5; TRBD1 might be the D (6 bases). In germline, CDR1 is MNHNS, CDR2 SASEGT. Trimming removed 6 bases from V and 6 bases from J, with 15 bases in between. The CDR3 consists of 14 residues. This chain's CDR3 is CASSLRGMGQPQHF. In nucleotides, the CDR3 is TGTGCCAGCAGCCTCAGGGGAATGGGTCAGCCCCAGCATTTT.

The V call is TRBV19, the J call TRBJ2-5; D might be TRBD1 (5 bases). CDR1 and CDR2 (germline): LNHDA, SQIVND (reference sequence). The CDR3 is made up of 13 amino acids. V was shortened by 3 bases and J by 4 bases, with 9 bases between the two germline ends. CDR3 nucleotide sequence: TGTGCCAGTAGTATTGGGGCGGTAGAGACCCAGTACTTC. Encoded protein: CASSIGAVETQYF.

This chain connects TRBV6-1 to TRBJ2-4; TRBD1 agrees at 7 bases. Trimming at V came to 2 bases and at J to 6 bases, leaving 7 bases not matched to a gene. Per germline, CDR1 MNHNS and CDR2 SASEGT. This CDR3 is built from 15 residues. DNA of the CDR3: TGTGCCAGCAGTGAAAGACCGGGACAGCGAAACATTCAGTACTTC. Translating it yields CASSERPGQRNIQYF.

V gene TRBV2 combines with J gene TRBJ2-5, with a weak D call TRBD2 (6 bases). V lost 2 bases and J lost 5, with 9 bases in between. From germline, CDR1 is SNHLY and CDR2 FYNNEI. This CDR3 is built from 13 residues. The DNA for the CDR3 is TGTGCCAGCAGTGAACAGGGACTGGAGACCCAGTACTTC. Translating it yields CASSEQGLETQYF.